This is a list of T cell receptor beta chains from one sample in a study of CXCR3-negative and CXCR3-positive naive CD8 T cells. For each CDR3 protein, TCRdb gives one entry from its re-call of the 5' RACE reads, without DNA. This repertoire comprises 23,000 or so distinct CDR3 sequences; its ten largest clones make up approximately 4.1%. Sample: naive CXCR3- CD8+ T cells from blood. The receptors were gathered from a human donor in good health. Some clones in this sample may be carry-over from other donors' samples. The CDR3 runs from the conserved cysteine through the conserved F or W. The order of the fields is CDR3 protein, V gene, clone size, J gene. Rows give clone size only sometimes, using once, few, many, or a class for an expanded clone.

CDR3 protein: CASSLTGLAGETQYF; V gene: TRBV7-3; clone size: NA; J gene: TRBJ2-5
CDR3 protein: CSVVSPGTSGFYEQYF; V gene: TRBV29-1; clone size: NA; J gene: TRBJ2-7
CDR3 protein: CASSQEDSTTDTQYF; V gene: TRBV4-3; clone size: medium-sized; J gene: TRBJ2-3
CDR3 protein: CASSSFSEPEDNSPLHF; V gene: TRBV11-2; clone size: NA; J gene: TRBJ1-6
CDR3 protein: CAISNIAGVSYEQYF; V gene: TRBV10-3; clone size: NA; J gene: TRBJ2-7
CDR3 protein: CASSYSAGGAGGEQYF; V gene: TRBV6-5; clone size: NA; J gene: TRBJ2-7
CDR3 protein: CASSLYANSDIQYF; V gene: TRBV27; clone size: NA; J gene: TRBJ2-4
CDR3 protein: CASSPHTDRRSYEQYF; V gene: TRBV7-9; clone size: NA; J gene: TRBJ2-7
CDR3 protein: CASSQVQGENIQYF; V gene: TRBV4-3; clone size: NA; J gene: TRBJ2-4
CDR3 protein: CASSKAGLDDDTQYF; V gene: TRBV21-1; clone size: NA; J gene: TRBJ2-3
CDR3 protein: CSVEEPYDSSYEQYF; V gene: TRBV29-1; clone size: NA; J gene: TRBJ2-7
CDR3 protein: CSARSPLAEHEQFF; V gene: TRBV20-1; clone size: NA; J gene: TRBJ2-1
CDR3 protein: CSAGGGNTEAFF; V gene: TRBV20-1; clone size: NA; J gene: TRBJ1-1
CDR3 protein: CASSPDSPLGETQYF; V gene: TRBV12-3/TRBV12-4; clone size: NA; J gene: TRBJ2-5
CDR3 protein: CASSYNQNLEAFF; V gene: TRBV5-1; clone size: NA; J gene: TRBJ1-1
CDR3 protein: CSAHPTSGWSYNEQFF; V gene: TRBV20-1; clone size: NA; J gene: TRBJ2-1
CDR3 protein: CASSYSDSDPFYGYTF; V gene: TRBV6-5; clone size: NA; J gene: TRBJ1-2
CDR3 protein: CSVLDRGSPEQYF; V gene: TRBV29-1; clone size: NA; J gene: TRBJ2-7
CDR3 protein: CSVEDLGTANGMNTEAFF; V gene: TRBV29-1; clone size: NA; J gene: TRBJ1-1
CDR3 protein: CASSFRAYQSTDTQYF; V gene: TRBV7-9; clone size: NA; J gene: TRBJ2-3
CDR3 protein: CSVEKGQRSLDEQFF; V gene: TRBV29-1; clone size: NA; J gene: TRBJ2-1
CDR3 protein: CASSLELSYEQYF; V gene: TRBV12-3/TRBV12-4; clone size: NA; J gene: TRBJ2-7
CDR3 protein: CASSLVEGGAETQYF; V gene: TRBV7-2; clone size: NA; J gene: TRBJ2-5
CDR3 protein: CASGDPGLYEQYF; V gene: TRBV4-3; clone size: NA; J gene: TRBJ2-7
CDR3 protein: CASIPPGQKVYTF; V gene: TRBV28; clone size: NA; J gene: TRBJ1-2
CDR3 protein: CATSRSISGSDSYEQYF; V gene: TRBV15; clone size: NA; J gene: TRBJ2-7
CDR3 protein: CSARVVSSYNEQFF; V gene: TRBV20-1; clone size: NA; J gene: TRBJ2-1
CDR3 protein: CASSNPGLAGVNEQFF; V gene: TRBV4-3; clone size: NA; J gene: TRBJ2-1
CDR3 protein: CSARDPDSQTSVTDTQYF; V gene: TRBV20-1; clone size: NA; J gene: TRBJ2-3
CDR3 protein: CASSLHQPGLAGLTLNNEQFF; V gene: TRBV7-2; clone size: NA; J gene: TRBJ2-1
CDR3 protein: CSVESDLYEQYF; V gene: TRBV29-1; clone size: medium-sized; J gene: TRBJ2-7
CDR3 protein: CASVAIQGKDYEQYF; V gene: TRBV28; clone size: NA; J gene: TRBJ2-7
CDR3 protein: CASSSFSDTQYF; V gene: TRBV7-9; clone size: NA; J gene: TRBJ2-3
CDR3 protein: CASSYSSLALTGELFF; V gene: TRBV6-5; clone size: NA; J gene: TRBJ2-2
CDR3 protein: CASRGAAEQYF; V gene: TRBV28; clone size: NA; J gene: TRBJ2-7
CDR3 protein: CASSYSSGGKLFF; V gene: TRBV6-5; clone size: NA; J gene: TRBJ1-4
CDR3 protein: CASSPVEGSYEQYF; V gene: TRBV7-9; clone size: NA; J gene: TRBJ2-7
CDR3 protein: CSVAGGGKSTDTQYF; V gene: TRBV29-1; clone size: NA; J gene: TRBJ2-3
CDR3 protein: CASSLDWGETQYF; V gene: TRBV27; clone size: NA; J gene: TRBJ2-5
CDR3 protein: CSVDDTMSAFF; V gene: TRBV29-1; clone size: NA; J gene: TRBJ1-1
CDR3 protein: CASSRAFYNSPLHF; V gene: TRBV12-3/TRBV12-4; clone size: NA; J gene: TRBJ1-6
CDR3 protein: CASSLVTSEGQYF; V gene: TRBV5-1; clone size: NA; J gene: TRBJ2-7
CDR3 protein: CASSLGSSSTDTQYF; V gene: TRBV5-5; clone size: NA; J gene: TRBJ2-3
CDR3 protein: CASRQGNYNEQFF; V gene: TRBV6-2/TRBV6-3; clone size: NA; J gene: TRBJ2-1
CDR3 protein: CASTLRRDRGFNEQFF; V gene: TRBV28; clone size: NA; J gene: TRBJ2-1
CDR3 protein: CASSSIGLAGYTDTQYF; V gene: TRBV28; clone size: NA; J gene: TRBJ2-3
CDR3 protein: CSAFRTKTQYF; V gene: TRBV20-1; clone size: NA; J gene: TRBJ2-3
CDR3 protein: CSDGPQGAGYTDTQYF; V gene: TRBV29-1; clone size: NA; J gene: TRBJ2-3
CDR3 protein: CASSSYPTASPLHF; V gene: TRBV5-1; clone size: NA; J gene: TRBJ1-6
CDR3 protein: CASSPGTGVGYEQYF; V gene: TRBV4-3; clone size: NA; J gene: TRBJ2-7